This TCR beta chain was recovered during a study of T cell responses to AZD1222 COVID-19 vaccine (dated by TCRdb to about 2021). Describing the broader study: AZD1222 recipients with second doses at about 4 weeks or about 12 weeks were pooled, because spike-specific TCR depth and breadth did not differ between schedules. TCR sequencing was performed for over 230 trial participants, of whom some 200 were given two doses of AZD1222 and some 25 were given two doses of MenACWY control vaccine. Trial participants were enrolled by age into 18-55, 56-69 and 70-plus year subgroups, with approximately 150, 30 and 60 TCR-sequenced participants respectively.

Points on this clone: What antigen it recognizes has not been identified. No base quality values were provided; no much bigger clone lies one nucleotide off.

Cut back by 5 bases and 8 bases, the V and J ends lie 15 bases apart. Counted from cysteine to phenylalanine, this CDR3 has 12 amino acids. The kept DNA is CDR3 alone, 36 bases in frame from the first base. Taken from the germline V gene (reference sequence), the CDR1 and CDR2 loops are GTSNPN and SVGIG. Results the study describes overall, beyond this receptor: Reportedly, almost half of the unique spike-specific TCRs recognized epitopes lying outside the regions that are mutated in the B.1.351 and B.1.1.7 variants. No day 14 peak-response samples were available, so repertoires were characterized only after the peak T cell response. The vaccine-associated CD4 TCRs covered the entire spike protein, and the dominant responses fell in regions 160-218 and 743-854. The 56-69-year group was small, and its depth increase did not reach significance, likely because of low power. Most participants were white British and females outnumbered males, and the authors suggested that clonal diversity may have been underestimated. Only five to seven AZD1222 recipients were SARS-CoV-2 seropositive at baseline, limiting conclusions about previously exposed vaccinees. A significant rise in spike-specific TCR breadth and depth was observed after two AZD1222 doses relative to day 0 and relative to MenACWY recipients.

The sample's time point, from its label and the paper: baseline before first vaccination. Vaccinee samples were obtained from the UK trials COV001 and COV002, which included a single-blind randomized controlled phase 2/3 trial of AZD1222 (ChAdOx1 nCoV-19) in healthy adults. Trial participant PBMC samples were collected at day 0 and day 28 after the second dose for TCRbeta chain sequencing. The CDR3 regions of human TCRbeta chains were subjected to immunosequencing. Turning to the authors' computational methods: TCRs in the repertoires were compared against a reference library of SARS-CoV-2-specific TCRs that had been generated with the MIRA antigen-specificity platform. Breadth was defined as the fraction of unique TCRs that were SARS-CoV-2-associated, and depth was defined as the fraction of total T cells that were SARS-CoV-2-associated. Each spike-specific TCR was assigned to its reactive spike region and to a CD4 or CD8 class using the MIRA data. Log10-transformed breadth and depth values were compared by one-way ANOVA with Sidak's multiple comparisons tests. TCRdb retrieved this table from immuneACCESS and kept in-frame rearrangements only. Not all clones are present; in checked studies, unresolved V genes account for under half, and no reason is known for the remainder. That table is the source of V, J and clone size, and D and trimming were worked out from the DNA. The table for this sample lists 100,000 to 150,000 clones; 90% of them were counted only once. The ten largest clones represent less than 8.5% of the sample.

The source of this sequence is an adult in good health. The specimen comprised peripheral blood, sampled on day 0 of AZD1222 vaccination. The chain is made from TRBV30 and TRBJ1-1; a weak D assignment points to TRBD1 (5 bases agree). In nucleotide form, the sequence is TGTGCCTGGGGCCGGGGCGGGCTGGAAGCTTTCTTT. It is translated as CAWGRGGLEAFF.